Sequencing of this TCR beta chain was carried out in a study of shared clonotypes between healthy human individuals. As to this clone: Its target is unknown.

V was cut by 4 bases and J by 0 bases, with 12 bases left in between. Germline lookup yields CDR1 SGHAT and CDR2 FQDESV (reference sequence). This CDR3 spans 15 amino acids. Study results and caveats: Non-shared clonotypes were found to have lower generation probabilities than the clonotypes that were shared by all four of the sorted-subset donors.

Per sorted-subset replicate PCR, input was around 220 ng DNA, representing tens of thousands of T cell genomes. Profiling relied on immunoSEQ multiplex PCR, and the TCRdb table lists in-frame clones only, not all of them. The table lists about 2.3 million clones, 80% to 95% of them singletons, with 0.39% in the top ten. The specimen was naive CD4+ T cells from PBMCs. As to subset: CD45RA+ positively selected. The chain recombines TRBV11-1 with TRBJ1-1; D is possibly TRBD1 (5 bases). This TCR was sampled from a man between 18 and 29 years old in good health. Some clones in this sample may be carry-over from other donors' samples. CDR3: CASSSFGGMNTEAFF. The CDR3 coding sequence is TGTGCCAGCAGCTCATTTGGGGGGATGAACACTGAAGCTTTCTTT. The full variable domain, in which reference TRBV11-1 and TRBJ1-1 provide the parts outside the CDR3, is EAEVAQSPRYKITEKSQAVAFWCDPISGHATLYWYRQILGQGPELLVQFQDESVVDDSQLPKDRFSAERLKGVDSTLKIQPAELGDSAMYLCASSSFGGMNTEAFFGQGTRLTVV.